This T cell receptor (beta chain) was observed in a study of PD-L1 blockade in urothelial cancer. Study-wide context: Patients went on atezolizumab in about 2014, receiving 1,200 mg intravenously every 3 weeks. Across blood samples, T cells had a median count of 141,255. Each patient had 0 to 3 earlier chemotherapy regimens.

A few counts support this clone. Time point of the sample: pretreatment peripheral blood. Each patient presented with locally advanced or metastatic urothelial carcinoma. Produced via immunoSEQ multiplex PCR; TCRdb's table is partial and in-frame only. The sample lists 40,000 to 50,000 clones, 80% to 90% seen once, with around 3.1% in the top ten. The clonotype comes from a man in his sixties or seventies with urothelial cancer. The specimen was PBMCs, collected around atezolizumab (anti-PD-L1) treatment.

Written as DNA, the CDR3 is TGTGCCAGCAGCCCCCGACAGGGAGGAACAGATACGCAGTATTTT. Protein sequence: CASSPRQGGTDTQYF. The chain recombines TRBV9 with TRBJ2-3, with D tentatively TRBD1 (7 bases). CDR1 and CDR2 from the germline V gene are SGDLS and YYNGEE. Trimming stripped 4 bases from V and 3 bases from J, with 15 bases between. The CDR3 consists of 15 residues.